This T cell receptor beta chain was recorded in a study of T cell repertoires in cytomegalovirus infection. Study-wide background: CMV epitopes, recently identified HLA-C-restricted and well-studied HLA-B-restricted, were used.

V dropped 0 bases and J dropped 4 bases, with 24 bases sitting between them. The CDR3 contains 19 residues. Germline-derived CDR1 and CDR2 are SEHNR and FQNEAQ (reference sequence). TCRdb processed the reads anew with MiXCR; each CDR3 protein has one entry. In the table there are roughly 340,000 distinct CDR3 sequences, about 28% of which are singletons. This clonotype appeared many times. No antigen is known for it. The sequence was collected from a human donor in good health (CMV status not recorded). Some clones in this sample may be carry-over from other donors' samples. The material sequenced was cultured PBMCs, taken from culture after CMV antigen stimulation. The gene calls are TRBV7-9 and TRBJ1-2; perhaps TRBD1 as D (6 bases). CDR3 loop: CASSLAGASALGGGYGYTF. Here the CDR3 DNA reads TGTGCCAGCAGCTTAGCAGGCGCATCGGCCCTGGGAGGGGGCTATGGCTACACCTTC.